Shown below are 2 T cell receptor beta chains from a single sample sequenced in a study of blood T cell repertoires in COVID-19. TCRdb's copy holds only in-frame clones and misses some; the assay was immunoSEQ multiplex PCR. The sample holds about 49,000 clones; about 92% are singletons and the top ten take around 1%. The sequenced material came from peripheral blood. These TCRs come from a man aged 55 to 70 with COVID-19, enrolled during active disease.

The chain carries TRBV19 and TRBJ1-1; 7 nucleotides agree with TRBD1. V gave up 7 bases and J gave up 4 bases; unmatched junction bases: 3. CDR3 length equals 12 residues. CDR1 and CDR2 from the germline V gene are LNHDA and SQIVND (reference sequence). For the CDR3, the DNA is TGTGCCAGTACCCCAGGGGGCACTGAAGCTTTCTTT. This gives the protein CASTPGGTEAFF.

The chain employs TRBV7-9 and TRBJ2-2, with D maybe TRBD2 (5 bases). Germline assignment: CDR1 SEHNR and CDR2 FQNEAQ (reference sequence). The ends were cut back, 1 base at V and 0 bases at J, with 6 bases in the middle. The CDR3 is 15 residues long. The CDR3 spells CASSLGGSNTGELFF. CDR3 nucleotide sequence: TGTGCCAGCAGCTTAGGAGGGTCGAACACCGGGGAGCTGTTTTTT.